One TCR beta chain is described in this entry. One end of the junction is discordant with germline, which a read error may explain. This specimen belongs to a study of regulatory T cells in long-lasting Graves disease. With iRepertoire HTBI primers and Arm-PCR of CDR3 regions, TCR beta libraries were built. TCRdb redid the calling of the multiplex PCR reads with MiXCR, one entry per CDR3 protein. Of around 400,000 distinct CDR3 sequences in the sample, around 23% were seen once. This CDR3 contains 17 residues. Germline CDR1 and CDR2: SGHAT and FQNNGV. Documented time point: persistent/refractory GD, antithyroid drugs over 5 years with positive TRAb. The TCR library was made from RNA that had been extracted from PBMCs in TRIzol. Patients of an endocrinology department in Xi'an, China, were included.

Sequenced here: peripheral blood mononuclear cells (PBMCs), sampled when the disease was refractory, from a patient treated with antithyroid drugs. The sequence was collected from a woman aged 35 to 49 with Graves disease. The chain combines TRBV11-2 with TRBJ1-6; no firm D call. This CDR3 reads CASSQDPGRAEDSPLHF. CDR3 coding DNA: TGCGCCAGCAGCCAAGATCCCGGACGGGCGGAGGATTCACCCCTCCACTTT. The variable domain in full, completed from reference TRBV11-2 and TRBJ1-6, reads EAGVAQSPRYKIIEKRQSVAFWCNPISGHATLYWYQQILGQGPKLLIQFQNNGVVDDSQLPKDRFSAERLKGVDSTLKIQPAKLEDSAVYLCASSQDPGRAEDSPLHFGNGTRLTVT.